The T cell receptor beta chain under discussion was sequenced for a study of sequential checkpoint blockade in melanoma. Study details: Arm A got nivolumab then ipilimumab; arm B the reverse, 1:1. Roughly 23 patients had matched tumor biopsies before treatment and at week 13 after nivolumab or ipilimumab alone.

Treatment meaning: randomized to nivolumab then ipilimumab (arm A) or the reverse (arm B). Clones were sequenced by immunoSEQ multiplex PCR, and TCRdb holds only the in-frame ones, with some missing. Among roughly 9,000 clones, more than 20% were seen once, and the ten largest hold around 15%. This clone was detected only a few times. The germline V and J ends were trimmed by 0 bases and 10 bases, with 13 bases remaining between them. CDR1 is MNHGY and CDR2 is SAAAGT in the germline V gene. The CDR3 spans 14 residues. The specimen comprised tumor tissue (inferred from file names), sampled from a patient given nivolumab and ipilimumab in sequence. This clonotype originated in a human donor with melanoma. J is TRBJ2-1 and V is TRBV6-8; D unclear. The CDR3 reads CASSYSGQKGEQFF. DNA for the CDR3: TGTGCCAGCAGTTACTCGGGTCAAAAGGGAGAGCAGTTCTTC.